The 9 T cell receptor beta chains in this list originate from one sample, sequenced in a study of blood T cell repertoires in COVID-19. TCRdb's copy holds only in-frame clones and misses some; the assay was immunoSEQ multiplex PCR. This sample carries some 320,000 clones, roughly 86% of them seen once, and the ten largest clones take approximately 10%. Sequenced sample: peripheral blood. The receptors were sampled from a woman aged 25 to 39 with COVID-19, enrolled during active disease.

The chain is built from TRBV2 and TRBJ1-2; D is perhaps TRBD1 (6 bases). Trimming removed 10 bases from V and 7 bases from J, with 19 bases in between. The CDR3 is 13 residues long. From germline, CDR1 is SNHLY and CDR2 FYNNEI. The CDR3 nucleotides read TGTGCCACTTTTGACTACAGGGACCCTGGCTACACCTTC. Translated: CATFDYRDPGYTF.

This clone was detected only once. This chain joins TRBV13 and TRBJ2-1, with 7 bases that match TRBD2. CDR1 and CDR2 (germline): PRHDT, FYEKMQ (reference sequence). V was pared by 5 bases and J by 3 bases, with 13 bases of the junction left unmatched. The CDR3 contains 17 residues. The CDR3 sequence: CASSPSWGGIGYNEQFF. The CDR3 DNA reads TGTGCCAGCAGCCCAAGTTGGGGGGGTATAGGCTACAATGAGCAGTTCTTC.

This chain links TRBV19 with TRBJ1-2; the D gene is possibly TRBD1 (5 bases). Per the germline V gene, CDR1 is LNHDA and CDR2 is SQIVND (reference sequence). This CDR3 is 17 amino acids long. The ends were cut back, 5 bases at V and 0 bases at J, with 19 bases in the middle. The CDR3 spells CASSPEAPDIANYGYTF. CDR3 in DNA: TGTGCCAGTAGTCCCGAGGCCCCGGACATAGCTAACTATGGCTACACCTTC.

V is TRBV27 and J is TRBJ2-7, with D perhaps matching TRBD1 (5 bases). CDR1 is MNHEY and CDR2 is SMNVEV in the germline V gene (reference sequence). CDR3 length equals 17 residues. Trimming left V 0 bases short and J 3 bases short, with 18 bases between. This CDR3 reads CASSLSGQGYTFYEQYF. The CDR3 region has the DNA TGTGCCAGCAGTTTATCGGGGCAAGGGTACACGTTCTACGAGCAGTACTTC.

On this clone itself: Other DNA sequences in the same sample also yield this CDR3. The J gene is TRBJ1-5, the V gene TRBV27; no clear D gene. Trimming stripped 3 bases from V and 7 bases from J, with 7 bases between. The CDR3 sequence is 12 residues long. The V gene's germline CDR1 is MNHEY and CDR2 SMNVEV (reference sequence). CDR3 DNA: TGTGCCAGCAGTTTGCGAGGACAGCCCCAGCATTTT. As protein: CASSLRGQPQHF.

V is TRBV7-9 and J is TRBJ1-6; no reliable D call. Trimming cost V 5 bases and J 0 bases, with 11 bases left between them. CDR3 length: 16 amino acids. Germline CDR1 is SEHNR and CDR2 is FQNEAQ (reference sequence). The CDR3 DNA sequence: TGTGCCAGCAGCGACTCCCGGAGCTCCTATAATTCACCCCTCCACTTT. The encoded protein is CASSDSRSSYNSPLHF.

The chain couples TRBV9 to TRBJ1-2; 8 bases agree with TRBD1. V shed 4 bases and J 4 bases; nucleotides not matched to a gene: 6. Germline V lookup: CDR1 SGDLS, CDR2 YYNGEE. The CDR3 sequence is 14 residues long. CDR3: CASSPDRASYGYTF. Here the CDR3 DNA reads TGTGCCAGCAGCCCGGACAGGGCTAGCTATGGCTACACCTTC.

V and J are TRBV18 and TRBJ1-2, with TRBD1 matching over 7 bases. Germline V gene lookup returns CDR1 KGHSH and CDR2 LQKENI. Trimming at V came to 4 bases and at J to 1 base, leaving 12 bases not matched to a gene. This CDR3 spans 17 amino acids. The CDR3 region has the DNA TGTGCCAGCTCACTCGGGCCCCAGGGGGAGAGTAACTATGGCTACACCTTC. Its translation is CASSLGPQGESNYGYTF.

This clone has at least ten counts. The V gene is TRBV19, the J gene TRBJ2-7, with D tentatively TRBD2 (5 bases). The CDR3 contains 13 residues. In germline, CDR1 is LNHDA, CDR2 SQIVND (reference sequence). Trimming pared 3 bases from V and 6 bases from J, leaving 12 bases between. This CDR3 is CASSMRGILEQYF. CDR3 DNA: TGTGCCAGTAGTATGAGAGGGATTCTCGAGCAGTACTTC.